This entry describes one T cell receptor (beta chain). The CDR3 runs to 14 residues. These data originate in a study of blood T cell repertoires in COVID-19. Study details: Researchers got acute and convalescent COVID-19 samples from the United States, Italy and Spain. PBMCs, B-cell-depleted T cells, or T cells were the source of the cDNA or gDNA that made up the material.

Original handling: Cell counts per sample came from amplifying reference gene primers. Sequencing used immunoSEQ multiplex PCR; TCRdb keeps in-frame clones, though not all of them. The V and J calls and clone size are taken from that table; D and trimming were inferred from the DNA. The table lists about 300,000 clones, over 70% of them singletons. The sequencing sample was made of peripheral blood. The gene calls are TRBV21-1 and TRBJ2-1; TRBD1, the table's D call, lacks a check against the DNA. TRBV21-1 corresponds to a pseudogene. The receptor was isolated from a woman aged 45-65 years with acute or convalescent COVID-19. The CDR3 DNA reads TGTGCCAGCAGCGACCGACAGGGGTGGAATGAGCAGTTCTTC. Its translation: CASSDRQGWNEQFF.